This T cell receptor (beta chain) appears in the sequencing data of a study of identical twins. This clonotype turned up a few times. TCRdb reprocessed the 5' RACE reads via MiXCR and lists one record per CDR3 protein. This table has 550,000 to 700,000 distinct CDR3 sequences, 21% appearing once. Germline assignment: CDR1 MGHRA and CDR2 YSYEKL. This CDR3 contains 15 residues. V lost 6 bases and J lost 6; bases outside the gene matches: 10. These same data were also listed under a study on T cells expressing NK-cell markers.

The sequence derives from a young woman in good health. This chain joins TRBV4-1 and TRBJ2-1; TRBD2 matches at 8 bases. What was sequenced was PBMCs. Here the CDR3 DNA reads TGCGCCAGCAGGTCCGGACTAGCAGGCAGCAATGAGCAGTTCTTC. Encoded protein: CASRSGLAGSNEQFF.